The present TCR beta chain was sequenced within a study of tumor-infiltrating lymphocytes in primary liver carcinoma. With 500 ng total RNA as template and a constant-region primer, TCR beta cDNA was made. Employing slightly modified ARM-PCR, three nested multiplex PCR rounds were run, and these gave rise to the TCR beta libraries. The study ran its first two PCR rounds for approximately 10 cycles each, using TRBV1-TRBV30 forward primers and a C-beta reverse primer. One entry per CDR3 protein, called by TCRdb with MiXCR from the multiplex PCR reads. The table lists around 330,000 distinct CDR3 sequences, about three fifths of them singletons. The CDR3 is made up of 15 amino acids. Trimming cost V 0 bases and J 7 bases, with 10 bases left between them. The germline V gene encodes CDR1 SGHAT and CDR2 FQNNGV. This clonotype was counted at least ten times. RNA isolated from unsorted whole blood supplied the blood RNA, with germline DNA also extracted.

V and J are TRBV11-2 and TRBJ1-6, with D unresolved. Material for sequencing was peripheral blood. This TCR derives from a woman in her thirties with primary liver carcinoma and hepatitis B virus infection. Written as DNA, the CDR3 is TGTGCCAGCAGCTTAGAGGGTGCCCTCAATTCACCCCTCCACTTT. Translated, it gives CASSLEGALNSPLHF.